This note documents a single TCR beta chain sequence. Its antigen is not known. This specimen belongs to a study of blood T cells in healthy people across ages. Study-level results: With naive T cell percentage, TCR beta diversity showed a strong correlation. No conclusive comparison of naive versus antigen-experienced cells was possible with unsorted PBMCs.

CDR1 is MNHEY and CDR2 is SVGEGT in the germline V gene. This CDR3 spans 16 amino acids. V was clipped by 6 bases and J by 8 bases; unmatched bases: 14. Isolation yielded PBMCs, at least 6 million per sample, in every case. Total RNA, at least 5 micrograms per sample, came from PBMCs. Next came a second PCR, run for about 6 to 11 cycles, which used a sample-barcoded 5' primer along with a J-beta primer mix. TCRdb reanalysed the 5' RACE reads using MiXCR and keeps one entry per CDR3 protein. Among around 320,000 distinct CDR3 sequences listed, around 30% were seen once. The sample consisted of blood. V and J are TRBV6-2 or TRBV6-3 and TRBJ1-4; 8 nucleotides agree with TRBD1. This receptor was identified in a woman in her 70s in good health. CDR3 in DNA: TGTGCCAGCAGCCGAGGTGGAGGGACAGGAAAGGAAAAACTGTTTTTT. It is translated as CASSRGGGTGKEKLFF.